This TCR beta chain is from a study of T cells in Graves' hyperthyroidism and ophthalmopathy. CDR1 and CDR2 from the germline V gene are MNHEY and SVGEGT. V lost 2 bases to trimming and J lost 6 bases, with 14 bases between them. The CDR3 consists of 14 residues. This clonotype was detected many times. RNA transcripts yielded amplified TCR beta CDR3 regions. In the first-round RT-PCR of the TCR CDR3, the HTBI primer set was used. TCRdb processed the multiplex PCR reads anew with MiXCR; each CDR3 protein has one entry. The sample carries hundreds of thousands of distinct CDR3 sequences, 13% recorded once.

The chain carries TRBV6-2 or TRBV6-3 and TRBJ2-7; D unresolved. Sequencing input: blood. The receptor comes from a woman younger than 35 with Graves' hyperthyroidism. The CDR3 loop reads CASSYPLRTGEQYF. CDR3 in DNA: TGTGCCAGCAGTTACCCTCTCCGGACGGGCGAGCAGTACTTC.